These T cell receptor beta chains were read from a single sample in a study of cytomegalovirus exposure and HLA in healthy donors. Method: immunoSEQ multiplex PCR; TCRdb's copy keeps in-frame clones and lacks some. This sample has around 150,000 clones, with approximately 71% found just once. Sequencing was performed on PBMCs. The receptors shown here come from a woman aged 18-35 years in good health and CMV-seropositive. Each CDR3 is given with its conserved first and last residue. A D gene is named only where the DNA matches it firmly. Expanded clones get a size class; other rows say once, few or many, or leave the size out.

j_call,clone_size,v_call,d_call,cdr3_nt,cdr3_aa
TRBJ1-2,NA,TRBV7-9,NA,TGTGCCAGCAGCTTATGGTTCAGAGCGGACTATGGCTACACCTTC,CASSLWFRADYGYTF
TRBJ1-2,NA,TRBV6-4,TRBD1,TGTGCCAGCAGTGATCTCACAGGGGGCTACTATGGCTACACCTTC,CASSDLTGGYYGYTF
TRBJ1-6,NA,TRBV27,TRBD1,TGTGCCAGCAGTTTACTCGGGACAGCTAGAGGCTCACCCCTCCACTTT,CASSLLGTARGSPLHF
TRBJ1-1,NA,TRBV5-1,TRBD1,TGCGCCAGCAGCTTGGCGACAGGGTTCCCTGAAGCTTTCTTT,CASSLATGFPEAFF
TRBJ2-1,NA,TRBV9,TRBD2,TGTGCCAGCAGCGTAAAAGCGGGGTACTACAATGAGCAGTTCTTC,CASSVKAGYYNEQFF
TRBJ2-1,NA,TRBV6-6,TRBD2,TGTGCCAGCAGTTACTCGGGACTAGTTCGGTTCTTC,CASSYSGLVRFF
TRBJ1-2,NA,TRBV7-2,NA,TGTGCCAGCAGCTTAGCACAGGGTGTGAACTATGGCTACACCTTC,CASSLAQGVNYGYTF
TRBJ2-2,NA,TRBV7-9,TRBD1,TGTGCCTGCCGGACAGGCTACACCGGGGAGCTGTTTTTT,CACRTGYTGELFF
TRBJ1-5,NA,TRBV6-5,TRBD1,TGTGCCAGCAGTCACCTCGACAGGGCTCAGCCCCAGCATTTT,CASSHLDRAQPQHF
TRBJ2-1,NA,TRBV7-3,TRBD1,TGTGCCAGCAGCCCCGACAGGGGTGGGGAGCAGTTCTTC,CASSPDRGGEQFF
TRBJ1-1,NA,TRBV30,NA,TGTGCCTGGAGATGGAACCCCAGGGCTGAAGCTTTCTTT,CAWRWNPRAEAFF
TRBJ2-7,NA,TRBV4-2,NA,TGTGCCAGCAGCCATGACGCACTCAATCGGGACGAGCAGTACTTC,CASSHDALNRDEQYF
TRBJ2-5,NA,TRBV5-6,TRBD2,TGTGCCAGCAGCTTGAGGCTAGCGGGGGCAGAGACCCAGTACTTC,CASSLRLAGAETQYF
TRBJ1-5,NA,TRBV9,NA,TGTGCCAGCAGCGTAGCCGACACGGGGAGGGCCCAGCATTTT,CASSVADTGRAQHF
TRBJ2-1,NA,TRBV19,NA,TGTGCCAGTAGCTGGTCCTTCAGCTCCTACAATGAGCAGTTCTTC,CASSWSFSSYNEQFF
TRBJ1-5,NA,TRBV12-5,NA,TGTGCTAGTGGTTTGGGGACAGCGGCCGGGAATCCCCAGCATTTT,CASGLGTAAGNPQHF
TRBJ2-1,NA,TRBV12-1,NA,TGTGCCAGCCTATGGACAACGAGGGGGTGCGTCGCCGGACAGAACTTATACAATGAGCAGTTCTTC,CASLWTTRGCVAGQNLYNEQFF
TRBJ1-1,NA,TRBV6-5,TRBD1,TGTGCCAGCAGTTACTCCAACAGGGGCACTGAAGCTTTCTTT,CASSYSNRGTEAFF
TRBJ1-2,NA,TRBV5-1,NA,TGCGCCAGCAGCTTTGGTGCCCCTATTAAATTGAACTATGGCTACACCTTC,CASSFGAPIKLNYGYTF
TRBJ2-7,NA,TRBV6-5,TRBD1,TGTGCCAGCAGTTACTCGAAGGACAGGGTCGGCGAGCAGTACTTC,CASSYSKDRVGEQYF
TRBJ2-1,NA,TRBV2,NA,TGTGCCAGCCCTAAGGCGGGTAGAAATGAGCAGTTCTTC,CASPKAGRNEQFF
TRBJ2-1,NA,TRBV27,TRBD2,TGTGCCAGCAGTCCCCCCTCAGCGGGAGGTTGGAAAAACAATGAGCAGTTCTTC,CASSPPSAGGWKNNEQFF
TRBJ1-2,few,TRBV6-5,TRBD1,TGTGCCAGCAGCCGGACAGGGATTTTCTATGGCTACACCTTC,CASSRTGIFYGYTF
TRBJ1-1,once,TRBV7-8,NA,TGTGCCAGCAGCTCCGCGGGCCCCGGTCACACTGAAGCTTTCTTT,CASSSAGPGHTEAFF
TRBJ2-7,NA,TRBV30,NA,TGTGCCTGGAGCGCAGGGGGGGAGCAGTACTTC,CAWSAGGEQYF
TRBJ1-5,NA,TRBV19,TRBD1,TGTGCCAGTATAGAAGGTCAGGGGGGATCTCAGCCCCAGCATTTT,CASIEGQGGSQPQHF
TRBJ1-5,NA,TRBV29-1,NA,TGCAGCGTCACGGCGGGGGGTCGTAATCAGCCCCAGCATTTT,CSVTAGGRNQPQHF
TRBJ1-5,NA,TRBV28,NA,TGTGCCAGCAGTTTCGGAGGGGTAAGCAATCAGCCCCAGCATTTT,CASSFGGVSNQPQHF
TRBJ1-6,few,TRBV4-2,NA,TGTGCCAGCAGCCTGTCCGGGACTGCCAATTCACCCCTCCACTTT,CASSLSGTANSPLHF
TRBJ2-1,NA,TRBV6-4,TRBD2,TGTGCCAGCAGTGACATCGGACTAGCGGGTTCTGAGCAGTTCTTC,CASSDIGLAGSEQFF
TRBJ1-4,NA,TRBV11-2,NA,TGTGCCAGCAGCCCTGTGGTGGACTCGGCTAGTGAAAAACTGTTTTTT,CASSPVVDSASEKLFF
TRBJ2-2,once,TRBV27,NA,TGTGCCAGCAGTTTATGGCCGGACAGCCCGGACGCGGCCGGGGAGCTGTTTTTT,CASSLWPDSPDAAGELFF
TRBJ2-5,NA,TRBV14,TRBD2,TGTGCCAGCAATCATAGGAGCGGGGACCAAGAGACCCAGTACTTC,CASNHRSGDQETQYF
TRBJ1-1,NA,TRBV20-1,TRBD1,TGCAGTGCTAGAGTACAGGGGCGTAGCGCCTTT,CSARVQGRSAF
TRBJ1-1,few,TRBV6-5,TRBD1,TGTGCCAGCAGTACGACAGGGTGGGGCACTGAAGCTTTCTTT,CASSTTGWGTEAFF
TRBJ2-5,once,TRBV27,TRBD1,TGTGCCAGCAGCAAGAGACAGGGTGGGGAGACCCAGTACTTC,CASSKRQGGETQYF
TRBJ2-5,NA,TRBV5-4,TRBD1,TGTGCCAGCAGCCCTTTGCCGGGACAGGCGACAGGGATAGAGACCCAGTACTTC,CASSPLPGQATGIETQYF
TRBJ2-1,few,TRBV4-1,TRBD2,TGCGCCAGCAGACCTAGCGGGAGCTCCTACAATGAGCAGTTCTTC,CASRPSGSSYNEQFF
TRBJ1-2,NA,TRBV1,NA,TGCACCAGCAGCCGGGAGGGGGTAGGATATGGCTACACCTTC,CTSSREGVGYGYTF
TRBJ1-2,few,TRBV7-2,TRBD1,TGTGCCAGCAGCCCAGACTCAGGGGGCTGGTATGGCTACACCTTC,CASSPDSGGWYGYTF
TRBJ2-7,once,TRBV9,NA,TGTGCCAGCAGCGTCGCCTCGGGTGGCGGGCCTAACGAGCAGTACTTC,CASSVASGGGPNEQYF
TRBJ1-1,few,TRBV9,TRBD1,TGTGCCAGCAGCAGCCGGGACAGGAACACTGAAGCTTTCTTT,CASSSRDRNTEAFF
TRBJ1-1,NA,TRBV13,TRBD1,TGTGCCAGCACCCACGCGTACAGGGGGGGCACTGAAGCTTTCTTT,CASTHAYRGGTEAFF
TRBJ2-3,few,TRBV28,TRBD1,TGTGCCAGCAGTCAGGGGGCGTTCACAGATACGCAGTATTTT,CASSQGAFTDTQYF
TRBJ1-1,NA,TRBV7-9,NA,TGTGCCAGCAGCAGGGGTGGAGTGACTGAAGCTTTCTTT,CASSRGGVTEAFF
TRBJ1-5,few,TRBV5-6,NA,TGTGCCAGCAGCCCCCCAGATCAGCCCCAGCATTTT,CASSPPDQPQHF
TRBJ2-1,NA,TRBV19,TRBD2,TGTGCCAGTACCACGGGAGCGGGGGGGCTTAATGAGCAGTTCTTC,CASTTGAGGLNEQFF
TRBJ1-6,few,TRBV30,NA,TGTGCCTTCGACTCCGGGACACCAAATTCACCCCTCCACTTT,CAFDSGTPNSPLHF
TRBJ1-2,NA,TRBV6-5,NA,TGTGCCAGCAGCTTTGACAGGTTGGAAGGCTACACCTTC,CASSFDRLEGYTF
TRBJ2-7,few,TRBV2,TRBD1,TGTGCCACCCCGGGACAGTCCTACGAGCAGTACTTC,CATPGQSYEQYF
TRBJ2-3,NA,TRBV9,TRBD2,TGTGCCAGCAGCCTGCTAGCGGGAGGGGATACGCAGTATTTT,CASSLLAGGDTQYF
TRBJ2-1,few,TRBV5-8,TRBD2,TGTGCCAGCAGCTTATATAAGTACGGGAGGAACTACAATGAGCAGTTCTTC,CASSLYKYGRNYNEQFF
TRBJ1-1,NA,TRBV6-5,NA,TGTGCCAGCAGTTACTCGATATTCAGGGGCACTGAAGCTTTCTTT,CASSYSIFRGTEAFF
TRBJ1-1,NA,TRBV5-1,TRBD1,TGCGCCAGCAGCTCCGGACAGGGGCTGGTCACTGAAGCTTTCTTT,CASSSGQGLVTEAFF
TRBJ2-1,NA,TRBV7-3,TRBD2,TGTGCCAGCAGCCCCGCCGGGCTAGCGGCCTACAATGAGCAGTTCTTC,CASSPAGLAAYNEQFF
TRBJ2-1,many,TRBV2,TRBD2,TGTGCCAGCAGTGAATCAGCGGGAGAGGGTTTCCATGAGCAGTTCTTC,CASSESAGEGFHEQFF
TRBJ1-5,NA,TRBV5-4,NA,TGTGCCAGCAGTTCAGAAAGCAATCAGCCCCAGCATTTT,CASSSESNQPQHF
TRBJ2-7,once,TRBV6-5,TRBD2,TGTGCCACGAGCGGGGGCCCCTACGAGCAGTACTTC,CATSGGPYEQYF
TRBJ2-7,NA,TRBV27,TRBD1,TGTGCCAGCAGTCTCCCAGGGGGTAGTTACGAGCAGTACTTC,CASSLPGGSYEQYF